A selection of T cell receptor beta chains follows, all from one sample in a study of T-cell reconstitution after alpha-beta-depleted transplantation in children. One entry per CDR3 protein, called by TCRdb with MiXCR from the PCR reads. Here the sample spans about a million distinct CDR3 sequences, about 30% being singletons. The sequencing here drew on PBMCs, mostly from graft donor cells, taken 360 days after TCRalphabeta/CD19-depleted stem cell transplant. The receptors were sampled from a boy under two years old who had a stem cell transplant for SCID, so the T cells may come from the graft donor. Both conserved end residues are part of each CDR3. D genes are given only for firm matches. Clone size appears in some rows only: once, few, many, or a class for an expanded clone.

V gene,CDR3 length,J gene,clone size,D gene,CDR3 DNA,CDR3 protein
TRBV4-1,13,TRBJ2-4,NA,NA,TGCGCCAGCAGCCTCCAGCCAGTGAATATTCAGTACTTC,CASSLQPVNIQYF
TRBV20-1,14,TRBJ2-1,NA,NA,TGCAGTGCTAGCGGGGCTCGCTCCTACAATGAGCAGTTCTTC,CSASGARSYNEQFF
TRBV7-2,14,TRBJ2-5,few,NA,TGTGCCAGCAGCTTAGAGGCTCGGAAAGAGACCCAGTACTTC,CASSLEARKETQYF
TRBV7-6,17,TRBJ2-1,NA,TRBD2,TGTGCCAGCAGCTTAGTGTTAGCGGGGGTTTCCTACAATGAGCAGTTCTTC,CASSLVLAGVSYNEQFF
TRBV29-1,11,TRBJ2-5,NA,NA,TGCAGCGTTCTATTTCAAGAGACCCAGTACTTC,CSVLFQETQYF
TRBV10-3,17,TRBJ2-3,NA,TRBD2,TGTGCCATCAGTGGGAAGGGACTAGCGGGGGACACAGATACGCAGTATTTT,CAISGKGLAGDTDTQYF
TRBV12-3/TRBV12-4,14,TRBJ2-7,NA,TRBD1,TGTGCCAGCAGTTTAGCGGCAGGGGGTAGAGAGCAGTACTTC,CASSLAAGGREQYF
TRBV5-1,14,TRBJ2-1,NA,NA,TGCGCCAGCACTTGGGGGGCGAGGTACAATGAGCAGTTCTTC,CASTWGARYNEQFF
TRBV12-3/TRBV12-4,14,TRBJ1-1,NA,NA,TGTGCCAGCAGGACTACAGGGTCAGGGACTGAAGCTTTCTTT,CASRTTGSGTEAFF
TRBV4-2,16,TRBJ1-1,few,NA,TGTGCCAGCAGCCAAGACGCGGGGCCGTTGAACACTGAAGCTTTCTTT,CASSQDAGPLNTEAFF
TRBV28,18,TRBJ2-3,few,NA,TGTGCCAGCAGCATCCCCGCATGGGGCCGGTTTCGCGCAGATACGCAGTATTTT,CASSIPAWGRFRADTQYF
TRBV7-2,14,TRBJ2-2,few,NA,TGTGCCAGCAGGCAAACAGGGGGGGTCGGGGAGCTGTTTTTT,CASRQTGGVGELFF
TRBV6-2/TRBV6-3,13,TRBJ2-1,NA,NA,TGTGCCAGCAGTATTACCAGGGGATACGAGCAGTTCTTC,CASSITRGYEQFF
TRBV9,16,TRBJ2-7,few,NA,TGTGCCAGCAGCCCCCGACGCACCACGGACCTCTACGAGCAGTACTTC,CASSPRRTTDLYEQYF
TRBV28,14,TRBJ2-7,NA,NA,TGTGCCAGCAGTTTACCGGGGGTCCCTAACGAGCAGTACTTC,CASSLPGVPNEQYF
TRBV9,15,TRBJ1-1,few,NA,TGTGCCAGCAGCGTAGTTAGCGCGGGAGACACTGAAGCTTTCTTT,CASSVVSAGDTEAFF
TRBV5-1,15,TRBJ2-7,few,NA,TGCGCCAGCAGCTTCCAGGCAGGTCCCTCGGTGGAGCAGTACTTC,CASSFQAGPSVEQYF
TRBV10-1,19,TRBJ2-1,NA,NA,TGCGCCAGCAGTGAGAGCGGGTTGGGGGGAAAGCGCTCCTACAATGAGCAGTTCTTC,CASSESGLGGKRSYNEQFF
TRBV4-2,18,TRBJ2-5,few,NA,TGTGCCAGCAGCCAGGGCCCATTGGCGGGGGCCACTCAAGAGACCCAGTACTTC,CASSQGPLAGATQETQYF
TRBV5-5,17,TRBJ2-6,NA,NA,TGTGCCAGCAGCTTGGGGGCGGCGGTCTCTGGGGCCAACGTCCTGACTTTC,CASSLGAAVSGANVLTF
TRBV29-1,13,TRBJ1-5,NA,NA,TGCAGCGTTGAGGAGGGTCTGGGTCAGCCCCAGCATTTT,CSVEEGLGQPQHF
TRBV5-1,14,TRBJ2-2,NA,NA,TGCGCCAGCAGCTTGGGGCAGACGACCGGGGAGCTGTTTTTT,CASSLGQTTGELFF
TRBV20-1,14,TRBJ2-1,NA,NA,TGCAGTGCTAGGGGGACGGACTCCTACAATGAGCAGTTCTTC,CSARGTDSYNEQFF
TRBV15,14,TRBJ1-4,NA,TRBD1,TGTGCCACCAGCAGGGTGACAGGGAATGAAAAACTGTTTTTT,CATSRVTGNEKLFF
TRBV9,15,TRBJ2-1,NA,TRBD2,TGTGCCAGCAGCGTAGGGCGGGGGGGGTTCAATGAGCAGTTCTTC,CASSVGRGGFNEQFF
TRBV11-2,13,TRBJ2-7,NA,NA,TGTGCCAGCGCATCGTCAGGGGTTTACGAGCAGTACTTC,CASASSGVYEQYF
TRBV10-3,18,TRBJ2-3,NA,TRBD2,TGTGCCATCAGTGAGGGTCAGCGGGGGGGCCGAGGCACAGATACGCAGTATTTT,CAISEGQRGGRGTDTQYF
TRBV29-1,17,TRBJ2-1,many,NA,TGCAGCACAAGGTCGCGGGGCGAACTCAGCTCCTACAATGAGCAGTTCTTC,CSTRSRGELSSYNEQFF
TRBV7-2,13,TRBJ1-1,NA,NA,TGTGCCAGCAGCTTCGACGGGTTGGCTGAAGCTTTCTTT,CASSFDGLAEAFF
TRBV7-3,15,TRBJ1-1,NA,NA,TGTGCCAGCAGCTTAACGGTTACCGGTTGGAAGGAAGCTTTCTTT,CASSLTVTGWKEAFF
TRBV12-3/TRBV12-4,16,TRBJ2-3,NA,NA,TGTGCCAGCAGTTTTATCCCACCGGTTCGCACAGATACGCAGTATTTT,CASSFIPPVRTDTQYF
TRBV20-1,13,TRBJ1-5,NA,NA,TGCAGTGCAGGGGCGTATAGCAATCAGCCCCAGCATTTT,CSAGAYSNQPQHF
TRBV6-1,16,TRBJ1-4,NA,TRBD1,TGTGCCTCCGGACGAGACAGGGGCGCAACTAATGAAAAACTGTTTTTT,CASGRDRGATNEKLFF
TRBV10-3,16,TRBJ2-3,NA,NA,TGTGCCATCAGTGACCCAGGGAGTTCGGGCACAGATACGCAGTATTTT,CAISDPGSSGTDTQYF
TRBV7-9,16,TRBJ2-5,NA,TRBD1,TGTGCCAGCAGCCAGCCGGGACAGGGTTTCGGAGAGACCCAGTACTTC,CASSQPGQGFGETQYF
TRBV28,14,TRBJ2-3,many,NA,TGTGCCAGCAGCTACATGGACAGAGACTATACGCAGTATTTT,CASSYMDRDYTQYF
TRBV10-3,12,TRBJ2-1,NA,NA,TGTGCCATCAGCTCGCTTAGGAATGAGCAGTTCTTC,CAISSLRNEQFF
TRBV12-3/TRBV12-4,15,TRBJ2-7,NA,NA,TGTGCCAGCAGTAGGTGGCCTCCAGCCCTATACGAGCAGTACTTC,CASSRWPPALYEQYF
TRBV29-1,13,TRBJ1-3,NA,NA,TGCAGCGTTGCGGGCAGCCCAGGAAACACCATATATTTT,CSVAGSPGNTIYF
TRBV12-3/TRBV12-4,15,TRBJ2-1,NA,TRBD2,TGTGCCAGCAGGGGGGGACTAGCGGTCCACAATGAGCAGTTCTTC,CASRGGLAVHNEQFF
TRBV10-2,15,TRBJ1-2,NA,NA,TGCGCCAGCAGTGATTGGGCCAGGGGAGACTATGGCTACACCTTC,CASSDWARGDYGYTF
TRBV12-3/TRBV12-4,12,TRBJ2-2,few,NA,TGTGCCAGCAAGGTTGACCCCGGGGAGCTGTTTTTT,CASKVDPGELFF
TRBV5-1,16,TRBJ2-7,NA,NA,TGCGCCAGCAGCTTGGCAGGGCAGGGCGGAACCTACGAGCAGTACTTC,CASSLAGQGGTYEQYF
TRBV20-1,15,TRBJ2-2,few,NA,TGCAGTGCCTCCTTTACAAGGGGGGAGACCGGGGAGCTGTTTTTT,CSASFTRGETGELFF
TRBV5-1,14,TRBJ2-7,many,NA,TGCGCCAGCAGCTTCCTACAGGAAGGCTACGAGCAGTACTTC,CASSFLQEGYEQYF